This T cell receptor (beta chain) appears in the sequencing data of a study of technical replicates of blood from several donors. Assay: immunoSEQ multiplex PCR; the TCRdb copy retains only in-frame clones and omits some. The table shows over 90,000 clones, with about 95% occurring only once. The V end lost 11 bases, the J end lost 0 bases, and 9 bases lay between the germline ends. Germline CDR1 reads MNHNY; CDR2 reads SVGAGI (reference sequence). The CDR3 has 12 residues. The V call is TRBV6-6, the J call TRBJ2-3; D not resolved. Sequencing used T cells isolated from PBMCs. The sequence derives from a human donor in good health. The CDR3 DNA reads TGTGCCGCGGCGCACAGCACAGATACGCAGTATTTT. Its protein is CAAAHSTDTQYF.